Listed below are T cell receptor beta chains from one sample, sequenced in a study of blood T cell repertoires in COVID-19. The protocol was immunoSEQ multiplex PCR, while the TCRdb copy is restricted to in-frame clones and leaves out a portion. The data contain just under 65,000 clones, 76% of them seen just once; the ten biggest clones take up 50%. Sequencing used peripheral blood. The receptors derive from a woman aged 80 or over with acute or convalescent COVID-19. Each CDR3 is given with its conserved first and last residue. Each record gives: V gene, CDR3 protein.

V gene: TRBV15
CDR3 protein: CAISQRPGELFF

V gene: TRBV5-1
CDR3 protein: CASSANPGENYGYTF

V gene: TRBV28
CDR3 protein: CASNQGSSYNSPLHF

V gene: TRBV15
CDR3 protein: CATGRGGFPYEQYF

V gene: TRBV6-1
CDR3 protein: CASSDRRTSGRGGYNEQFF

V gene: TRBV5-1
CDR3 protein: CASSPTASGGYNEQFF

V gene: TRBV4-3
CDR3 protein: CASRTSARPSSYNEQFF

V gene: TRBV2
CDR3 protein: CASSGLVRDTQYF

V gene: TRBV28
CDR3 protein: CASRETGNEAETQYF

V gene: TRBV28
CDR3 protein: CASSLDRLGTESNYGYTF

V gene: TRBV5-8
CDR3 protein: CASSSKLAGGPRETQYF

V gene: TRBV27
CDR3 protein: CASSPGGARTEAFF

V gene: TRBV18
CDR3 protein: CASSPTLRSEAFF

V gene: TRBV7-3
CDR3 protein: CASSLRAAGFSYNEQFF

V gene: TRBV11-1
CDR3 protein: CASSPGTRNTGELFF

V gene: TRBV7-3
CDR3 protein: CASSPGYYNEQFF

V gene: TRBV25-1
CDR3 protein: CATTRTGSYEQYF

V gene: TRBV7-9
CDR3 protein: CASSQRWETQYF

V gene: TRBV7-3
CDR3 protein: CASSPGHAYEQYF

V gene: TRBV2
CDR3 protein: CASSEGAGGVNSPLHF

V gene: TRBV5-1
CDR3 protein: CASSFQTGSLYEQYF

V gene: TRBV5-1
CDR3 protein: CASSSGQGLNYEQYF

V gene: TRBV28
CDR3 protein: CASSFSGTRNLNEKLFF

V gene: TRBV19
CDR3 protein: CASRSRVGNTEAFF

V gene: TRBV5-1
CDR3 protein: CASSPGGFTGTGGGYTF

V gene: TRBV5-5
CDR3 protein: CASSLVLAGGAQYF

V gene: TRBV7-2
CDR3 protein: CASSPRTGGTYEQYF

V gene: TRBV19
CDR3 protein: CASSPGKTQASYGYTF

V gene: TRBV11-2
CDR3 protein: CASSSRGASGAGQQYF

V gene: TRBV5-1
CDR3 protein: CASSPDQGTMNTEAFF

V gene: TRBV15
CDR3 protein: CATSKRESTGRTQYF

V gene: TRBV2
CDR3 protein: CASSLTGGREAFF

V gene: TRBV28
CDR3 protein: CASSSNYRGFDYGYTF

V gene: TRBV6-5
CDR3 protein: CASSYSYRMNTEAFF

V gene: TRBV7-9
CDR3 protein: CASSRGGHEQYF

V gene: TRBV18
CDR3 protein: CASSPSRGGAGEQYF

V gene: TRBV19
CDR3 protein: CASKLAGEGEQFF

V gene: TRBV25-1
CDR3 protein: CASSWTSDRSSYNEQFF

V gene: TRBV20-1
CDR3 protein: CSASKGGNQPQHF

V gene: TRBV11-2
CDR3 protein: CASSRGGEPRYGYTF

V gene: TRBV12-5
CDR3 protein: CASGRGAFSQPQHF

V gene: TRBV5-1
CDR3 protein: CASSSPLAANEQFF

V gene: TRBV2
CDR3 protein: CASSVSGEESPLHF

V gene: TRBV6-2/TRBV6-3
CDR3 protein: CASSYRLAGLSYNEQFF

V gene: TRBV7-9
CDR3 protein: CASSPTAGQGNYGYTF

V gene: TRBV18
CDR3 protein: CASSPRQGIYGYTF

V gene: TRBV19
CDR3 protein: CASSIGGTGELFF

V gene: TRBV4-2
CDR3 protein: CASSRGSVGQGTGNTIYF